The 11 T cell receptor beta chains below all came from one sample that was sequenced in a study of shared clonotypes between healthy human individuals. Using immunoSEQ multiplex PCR, the repertoire was profiled, and TCRdb retains in-frame clones only, with some absent. Of roughly 1 million clones in the sample, 75% to 85% were seen once. The sequenced material came from memory CD4+ T cells from PBMCs. The sample's subset: CD45RA-negative fraction. The receptors were sampled from a young man in good health. Some clones in this sample may be carry-over from other donors' samples.

The chain uses TRBV5-4 and TRBJ1-1, with D maybe TRBD1 (6 bases). This CDR3 is 16 amino acids long. V lost 4 bases to trimming and J lost 4 bases, with 20 bases between them. The V gene's germline CDR1 is SGHNT and CDR2 YYREEE (reference sequence). The CDR3 spells CASSRETGRLITEAFF. The CDR3 DNA is TGTGCCAGCAGCCGGGAGACAGGCCGTCTCATCACTGAAGCTTTCTTT. Full variable domain (outside the CDR3, taken from reference TRBV5-4 and TRBJ1-1): ETGVTQSPTHLIKTRGQQVTLRCSSQSGHNTVSWYQQALGQGPQFIFQYYREEENGRGNFPPRFSGLQFPNYSSELNVNALELDDSALYLCASSRETGRLITEAFFGQGTRLTVV.

The chain carries TRBV29-1 and TRBJ2-1, with 10 bases matching TRBD1. The CDR3 loop spans 13 amino acids. The germline V gene encodes CDR1 SQVTM and CDR2 ANQGSEA. V lost 7 bases, J lost 7 bases, and 7 bases stayed unmatched. CDR3 sequence (DNA): TGCAGCGAAACCGGGACAGGGGAAAATGAGCAGTTCTTC. This encodes CSETGTGENEQFF.

This clone was found once. The V call is TRBV11-2, the J call TRBJ2-1, with no clear D. CDR3 length: 11 amino acids. Trimming pared 1 base from V and 10 bases from J, leaving 5 bases between. Germline values: CDR1 SGHAT, CDR2 FQNNGV. CDR3 sequence reads: CASSLATEQFF. Here the CDR3 DNA reads TGTGCCAGCAGCTTAGCCACCGAGCAGTTCTTC.

The genes are TRBV4-2 and TRBJ1-3; no clear D gene. Trimming removed 3 bases at V and 2 bases at J, with 20 bases between. CDR3 size: 18 residues. Per germline, CDR1 LGHNA and CDR2 YNFKEQ. This CDR3 reads CASSQESLHNSAGNTIYF. For the CDR3, the DNA is TGTGCCAGCAGCCAGGAATCTTTACACAATTCGGCTGGAAACACCATATATTTT.

V usage is TRBV5-1 and J usage is TRBJ2-2; possible D gene TRBD1, 6 bases. Between the trimmed V and J ends, which lost 4 bases and 5 bases, there was a span of 15 bases. Germline CDR1 reads SGHRS; CDR2 reads YFSETQ. The length of the CDR3 is 15 residues. Here the CDR3 reads CASSAQGWKTGELFF. For the CDR3, the DNA is TGCGCCAGCAGCGCCCAGGGGTGGAAGACCGGGGAGCTGTTTTTT.

This clone was counted once. The chain uses TRBV15 and TRBJ1-1; 7 positions agree with TRBD1. The junction had 11 bases not matched to a gene; V was cut back by 1 base and J by 6 bases. From germline, CDR1 is LNHNV and CDR2 YYDKDF (reference sequence). The CDR3 runs to 16 residues. The CDR3 bases are TGTGCCACCAGCAGAGTCCGCAACAGGGGTTACGCTGAAGCTTTCTTT. Translation: CATSRVRNRGYAEAFF.

Written as DNA, the CDR3 is TGTGCCAGCAGTGACCTTAGCGGGATATGGGCCGGGGAGCTGTTTTTT. Encoded protein: CASSDLSGIWAGELFF. V and J are TRBV6-1 and TRBJ2-2; 8 bases agree with TRBD2. Germline assignment: CDR1 MNHNS and CDR2 SASEGT. The CDR3 covers 16 residues. J lost 6 bases, V lost 3 bases, and 9 bases had no gene match.

Comment on this clone: Other DNA sequences in the sample encode the same CDR3. The chain combines TRBV5-6 with TRBJ1-2; D call uncertain. This CDR3 is 13 amino acids long. The germline V gene encodes CDR1 SGHDT and CDR2 YYEEEE. V gave up 3 bases and J gave up 0 bases, with 6 bases separating them. This CDR3 is CASSSTPNYGYTF. The DNA for the CDR3 is TGTGCCAGCAGCTCTACACCTAACTATGGCTACACCTTC.

The chain joins TRBV6-1 to TRBJ1-4; the D gene is possibly TRBD1 (5 bases). With 10 bases removed from V and 7 bases from J, the gap between germline ends came to 19 bases. Looked up from germline, CDR1 is MNHNS and CDR2 is SASEGT. This CDR3 contains 14 residues. The CDR3 spells CAIAVGAIGEKLFF. The CDR3 nucleotides read TGTGCCATCGCCGTAGGGGCCATCGGTGAAAAACTGTTTTTT.

The V call is TRBV7-2, the J call TRBJ2-7; TRBD1 matches at 7 bases. V was pared by 5 bases and J by 2 bases, with 9 bases of the junction left unmatched. Germline CDR1 and CDR2: SGHTA and FQGNSA. The CDR3 runs 15 residues. The CDR3 region has the DNA TGTGCCAGCAGCCCCTCCCCGGACAGGACCTACGAGCAGTACTTC. It yields the protein CASSPSPDRTYEQYF.

The chain has TRBV15 and TRBJ2-7; 8 nucleotides agree with TRBD2. This CDR3 has 18 amino acids. CDR1 LNHNV and CDR2 YYDKDF come from the germline V gene (reference sequence). V was pared by 0 bases and J by 5 bases, with 15 bases of the junction left unmatched. CDR3 region: CATSRDSGIGTRSNEQYF. DNA of the CDR3: TGTGCCACCAGCAGAGATTCGGGTATCGGGACTAGGTCTAACGAGCAGTACTTC.